A single sample is the source of the 14 T cell receptor beta chains below, sequenced in a study of molecular identifiers for immune sequencing clone quantification. Using its own MiXCR run on the PCR reads, TCRdb lists one record per CDR3 protein. The data hold 300,000 to 400,000 distinct CDR3 sequences, with 20% to 25% observed a single time. Sequencing input: naive CD8+ T cells from blood, with Jurkat cell RNA spiked in. This sample's subset: FACS-sorted CD8+CD4-CCR7+CD45RA+ naive T cells. These receptors originate from a human donor in good health. Some libraries in this study had Jurkat cell RNA spiked in.

This clonotype was recorded many times. V and J are TRBV9 and TRBJ2-3; TRBD2 matches 7 bases. CDR3 size: 16 residues. After removal of 4 bases from V and 0 bases from J, the junction contained 8 bases not matched to a gene. Germline V gene data show CDR1 as SGDLS and CDR2 as YYNGEE. The CDR3 DNA sequence: TGTGCCAGCAGCCTCCAGGGAGGGCTCAGCACAGATACGCAGTATTTT. Protein sequence: CASSLQGGLSTDTQYF.

This clonotype was recorded at least ten times. CDR3 in DNA: TGTGCCAGCAGTTTATCTATACAGCGCAATCAGCCCCAGCATTTT. It specifies CASSLSIQRNQPQHF. The chain joins TRBV27 to TRBJ1-5, with no clear D. The CDR3 has 15 residues. Germline-derived CDR1 and CDR2 are MNHEY and SMNVEV (reference sequence). Trimming took off 0 bases at V and 2 bases at J, with 8 bases between the two ends.

This sequence joins TRBV11-2 and TRBJ1-4; D unclear. Germline CDR1 reads SGHAT; CDR2 reads FQNNGV. The V gene lost 0 bases and the J gene lost 7 bases, with 3 bases spanning the gap. There are 12 residues in the CDR3. CDR3 DNA sequence: TGTGCCAGCAGCTTAGAAAGTGAAAAACTGTTTTTT. Amino acid sequence: CASSLESEKLFF.

This clonotype was detected ten times or more. The CDR3 DNA is TGCAGTGCACTAAACCCTCTTACTAGCGGGGTACAAGAGACCCAGTACTTC. This sequence encodes CSALNPLTSGVQETQYF. The V gene is TRBV20-1, the J gene TRBJ2-5; 10 nucleotides align to TRBD2. Per germline, CDR1 DFQATT and CDR2 SNEGSKA (reference sequence). The CDR3 is made up of 17 amino acids. Trimming at V came to 6 bases and at J to 2 bases, leaving 15 bases not matched to a gene.

In its sample, this clonotype was seen a few times. The rearrangement joins TRBV13 to TRBJ2-7; D possibly matches TRBD1 or TRBD2 (5 bases each). The CDR3 totals 15 residues. The ends were cut back, 5 bases at V and 3 bases at J, with 17 bases in the middle. From germline, CDR1 is PRHDT and CDR2 FYEKMQ (reference sequence). In DNA form, the CDR3 reads TGTGCCAGCAGCCCCCGGGGACCTGCTGACTACGAGCAGTACTTC. This gives the protein CASSPRGPADYEQYF.

This clonotype was picked up a small number of times. This chain joins TRBV20-1 and TRBJ1-2; 7 nucleotides line up with TRBD1. The CDR3 totals 14 residues. Trimming at V came to 5 bases and at J to 5 bases, leaving 11 bases not matched to a gene. Germline V CDR1 and CDR2: DFQATT, SNEGSKA (reference sequence). The CDR3 bases are TGCAGTGCTGACCCGGACAGGAATATATATGGCTACACCTTC. As protein: CSADPDRNIYGYTF.

This clonotype appeared many times. V gene TRBV19 combines with J gene TRBJ2-7; no firm D call. Deletions cut 1 base from V and 4 bases from J, with 11 bases between. This CDR3 contains 14 residues. Germline V gene data show CDR1 as LNHDA and CDR2 as SQIVND (reference sequence). CDR3 amino acids: CASSIAPLSYEQYF. As DNA, the CDR3 is TGTGCCAGTAGTATAGCCCCGCTTTCTTACGAGCAGTACTTC.

In its sample, this clonotype was seen many times. The chain employs TRBV21-1 and TRBJ2-2. TRBV21-1 is a pseudogene locus. The CDR3 contains 12 residues. CDR3 DNA sequence: TGTGCCAGCAGCAATTCCACCGGGGAGCTGTTTTTT. This encodes CASSNSTGELFF.

There are many counts of this clonotype. The chain has TRBV6-6 and TRBJ1-5; 9 bases fit TRBD1. CDR1 is MNHNY, CDR2 SVGAGI, per germline (reference sequence). This CDR3 comprises 14 residues. The V and J ends lost 5 bases and 2 bases, in that order; junction bases with no gene match: 1. CDR3 residues: CASSTGGGNQPQHF. CDR3 nucleotides: TGTGCCAGCAGTACAGGGGGCGGCAATCAGCCCCAGCATTTT.

This clonotype was counted many times. The chain carries TRBV7-9 and TRBJ2-1; D call uncertain. The CDR3 length is 13 residues. Germline values: CDR1 SEHNR, CDR2 FQNEAQ (reference sequence). The V end was cut by 5 bases, the J end by 9 bases, with 14 bases between. Here the CDR3 reads CASSPPIAPEQFF. The CDR3 DNA is TGTGCCAGCAGCCCGCCTATAGCCCCTGAGCAGTTCTTC.

The table lists this clonotype with many counts. The chain uses TRBV12-3 or TRBV12-4 and TRBJ1-4; tentative D call: TRBD1 (6 bases). V lost 6 bases and J lost 0, with 23 bases in between. This CDR3 has 19 residues. The CDR3 sequence is CASRQKQGRFGPTNEKLFF. The CDR3 bases are TGTGCCAGCAGGCAGAAACAGGGAAGGTTTGGTCCAACTAATGAAAAACTGTTTTTT.

This clonotype was observed a single time. V gene TRBV24-1 combines with J gene TRBJ2-3, with D perhaps assigned TRBD1 or TRBD2 (6 bases each). Germline CDR1 is KGHDR and CDR2 is SFDVKD. This CDR3 region has 13 residues. V lost 7 bases to trimming and J lost 14 bases, with 21 bases between them. The CDR3 nucleotides are TGTGCCACCAGGAAGGCCGTAGGGGGGAGCAGGTATTTT. The encoded protein is CATRKAVGGSRYF.

This clonotype was recorded at least ten times. The chain is built from TRBV4-3 and TRBJ2-6; unclear D gene. CDR1 is LGHNA, CDR2 YSLEER, per germline. Trimming took off 0 bases at V and 0 bases at J, with 15 bases between the two ends. The CDR3 spans 19 residues. In nucleotides, the CDR3 is TGCGCCAGCAGCCAAGACCCCACTCTCACTACCTCTGGGGCCAACGTCCTGACTTTC. Translating it yields CASSQDPTLTTSGANVLTF.

This clonotype was found many times. V gene TRBV19 combines with J gene TRBJ2-7; D might be TRBD2 (6 bases). The CDR3 has 17 amino acids. V lost 4 bases, J lost 2 bases, and 21 bases lay in between. Germline V lookup: CDR1 LNHDA, CDR2 SQIVND (reference sequence). This CDR3 reads CASSTLLAGLQPYEQYF. The CDR3 bases are TGTGCCAGTAGTACACTCTTGGCAGGACTACAACCCTACGAGCAGTACTTC.